Presented here are 8 T cell receptor beta chains from one specimen sequenced in a study of T cell responses to AZD1222 COVID-19 vaccine. TCRdb's table, derived via immunoSEQ multiplex PCR, lists solely in-frame clones and lacks some. Among roughly 120,000 clones, about 88% were seen once, and the ten largest hold approximately 15%. The sample here was peripheral blood, taken on day 0 of AZD1222 vaccination. The receptors originated from an adult in good health.

The chain couples TRBV5-1 to TRBJ1-6; D call uncertain. CDR1 is SGHRS, CDR2 YFSETQ, per germline. This CDR3 has 15 residues. V gave up 4 bases and J gave up 5 bases, with 13 bases separating them. As DNA, the CDR3 is TGCGCCAGCAGCCCCACAGTGGGTGATAATTCACCCCTCCACTTT. Its translation: CASSPTVGDNSPLHF.

This clone is a singleton in its sample. This chain connects TRBV19 to TRBJ2-4; D remains unclear. Trimming stripped 5 bases from V and 6 bases from J, with 8 bases between. Looked up from germline, CDR1 is LNHDA and CDR2 is SQIVND (reference sequence). The CDR3 consists of 12 residues. The CDR3 DNA reads TGTGCCAGTAGTTTGACCGCAAACATTCAGTACTTC. Amino acids: CASSLTANIQYF.

The rearrangement joins TRBV7-2 to TRBJ2-2, with D unresolved. From germline, CDR1 is SGHTA and CDR2 FQGNSA. Trimming shortened V by 1 base and J by 4 bases, and 7 bases separated the two germline ends. This CDR3 region has 14 residues. The CDR3 coding sequence is TGTGCCAGCAGCTTAGGAGTGGTCACCGGGGAGCTGTTTTTT. Encoded protein: CASSLGVVTGELFF.

The rearrangement links TRBV3-1 (or the pseudogene TRBV3-2) to TRBJ2-5; 9 nucleotides agree with TRBD1. Germline assignment: CDR1 LGHDT and CDR2 YNNKEL (reference sequence). CDR3 length: 18 amino acids. V lost 5 bases to trimming and J lost 5 bases; unmatched junction nucleotides: 18. For the CDR3, the DNA is TGTGCCAGCAGCAACCGGGACAGGGTGGTAGAGGGCTGGGAGACCCAGTACTTC. Protein sequence: CASSNRDRVVEGWETQYF.

The chain employs TRBV29-1 and TRBJ2-3; the D is unclear. Germline V gene data show CDR1 as SQVTM and CDR2 as ANQGSEA. Trimming left V 2 bases short and J 8 bases short, with 11 bases between. CDR3 length equals 12 residues. CDR3 in DNA: TGCAGCGTTGAATGGCGTGCCTCTACGCAGTATTTT. It is translated as CSVEWRASTQYF.

This clone was counted once. J is TRBJ1-5 and V is TRBV7-2, with unresolved D. Between the trimmed V and J ends, which lost 3 bases and 6 bases, there was a span of 9 bases. CDR3 length: 13 residues. Germline-derived CDR1 and CDR2 are SGHTA and FQGNSA. CDR3 sequence: CASSFSPSQPQHF. The CDR3 bases are TGTGCCAGCAGCTTTTCCCCGTCTCAGCCCCAGCATTTT.

This rearrangement joins TRBV30 to TRBJ2-7, with a weak D call TRBD2 (5 bases). V lost 2 bases, J lost 4 bases, and 15 bases lay in between. The CDR3 is 14 residues long. Germline CDR1 reads GTSNPN; CDR2 reads SVGIG (reference sequence). CDR3 residues: CAWSTGSPGYEQYF. The CDR3 DNA follows: TGTGCCTGGAGTACGGGATCTCCGGGATACGAGCAGTACTTC.

The chain uses TRBV28 and TRBJ1-2, with D possibly matching TRBD1 (5 bases). This CDR3 spans 13 amino acids. CDR1 and CDR2 from the germline V gene are MDHEN and SYDVKM. Trimming stripped 1 base from V and 8 bases from J, with 11 bases between. For the CDR3, the DNA is TGTGCCAGCAGTTTATCGGCAGGGCCCGGCTACACCTTC. This gives the protein CASSLSAGPGYTF.